These 29 T cell receptor beta chains share one sample of origin, sequenced in a study of Ad26.COV2.S vaccination and SARS-CoV-2 variants. Profiled with immunoSEQ multiplex PCR; TCRdb holds only in-frame clones, not every one. The sample contains roughly 700,000 clones, roughly nine tenths of which appear only once. Treatment in this sample: 15 to 20 received Ad26.COV2.S at low or high dose, single or two shots; 5 received placebo; per-sample allocation not given. Specimen acquisition occurred on day 63 following the initial vaccine or placebo injection. The sequencing used peripheral blood, collected in a trial of Ad26.COV2.S vaccine versus placebo. Receptor source: a person between 18 and 59 years old who received the Ad26.COV2.S COVID-19 vaccine or a placebo.

This chain connects TRBV19 to TRBJ2-7; 9 nucleotides line up with TRBD2. This CDR3 is built from 18 residues. Per germline, CDR1 LNHDA and CDR2 SQIVND (reference sequence). Germline trimming cut 2 bases from V and 0 bases from J; bases unmatched to any gene: 11. The CDR3 loop reads CASSIRASGDLSSYEQYF. CDR3 bases: TGTGCCAGTAGTATACGGGCTAGCGGGGACCTGAGCTCCTACGAGCAGTACTTC. Supplemented by reference TRBV19 and TRBJ2-7, the full variable domain reads DGGITQSPKYLFRKEGQNVTLSCEQNLNHDAMYWYRQDPGQGLRLIYYSQIVNDFQKGDIAEGYSVSREKKESFPLTVTSAQKNPTAFYLCASSIRASGDLSSYEQYFGPGTRLTVT.

The genes are TRBV7-2 and TRBJ1-5; D is possibly TRBD1 (6 bases). CDR1 SGHTA and CDR2 FQGNSA come from the germline V gene. The germline V and J ends were trimmed by 3 bases and 0 bases, with 18 bases remaining between them. This CDR3 is built from 18 residues. CDR3 region: CASSLGSGHLLSNQPQHF. As DNA, the CDR3 is TGTGCCAGCAGCTTGGGATCGGGACACCTGCTTAGCAATCAGCCCCAGCATTTT.

This clone occurred once. The V and J genes are TRBV19 and TRBJ2-7; 11 nucleotides line up with TRBD1. After removal of 0 bases from V and 6 bases from J, the junction contained 4 bases not matched to a gene. Germline loops: CDR1 LNHDA, CDR2 SQIVND (reference sequence). This CDR3 is 15 amino acids long. The CDR3 nucleotides read TGTGCCAGTAGTATAGAGCGGACAGGGGGCGGCGAGCAGTACTTC. Its protein product is CASSIERTGGGEQYF.

This chain joins TRBV15 and TRBJ2-3; 7 bases fit TRBD2. V shed 3 bases and J 4 bases; nucleotides not matched to a gene: 10. This CDR3 spans 16 amino acids. Germline lookup yields CDR1 LNHNV and CDR2 YYDKDF (reference sequence). This CDR3 is CATSRAPSGGADTQYF. The CDR3, as DNA: TGTGCCACCAGCAGGGCGCCTAGCGGTGGTGCAGATACGCAGTATTTT.

The gene calls are TRBV30 and TRBJ2-6, with D uncertain. Per germline, CDR1 GTSNPN and CDR2 SVGIG (reference sequence). The CDR3 spans 12 residues. Trimming left V 5 bases short and J 2 bases short, with 4 bases between. CDR3 nucleotide sequence: TGTGCCTGGGACACTGGGGCCAACGTCCTGACTTTC. Protein product: CAWDTGANVLTF.

This clone was seen a single time. CDR3 sequence: CAIREQGGSYEQYF. Here the CDR3 DNA reads TGTGCCATCAGAGAACAGGGGGGCTCCTACGAGCAGTACTTC. The chain carries TRBV10-3 and TRBJ2-7; TRBD1 matches 8 bases. Germline V CDR1 and CDR2: ENHRY, SYGVKD. V gave up 6 bases and J gave up 0 bases; unmatched junction bases: 4. The CDR3 contains 14 residues.

The rearrangement joins TRBV7-9 to TRBJ2-5, with TRBD1 matching over 11 bases. The CDR3 is 16 amino acids. The junction had 6 bases not matched to a gene; V was cut back by 2 bases and J by 4 bases. In germline, CDR1 is SEHNR, CDR2 FQNEAQ (reference sequence). The CDR3 DNA sequence: TGTGCCAGCAGCTTAACGGGACAGGGGGACCGAGAGACCCAGTACTTC. Its translation is CASSLTGQGDRETQYF.

The chain couples TRBV29-1 to TRBJ1-2; possibly TRBD1 for D (6 bases). Germline CDR1 SQVTM, CDR2 ANQGSEA. The CDR3 sequence is 14 residues long. The germline V and J ends were trimmed by 6 bases and 5 bases, with 19 bases remaining between them. The CDR3 is CSVETDSGGYGYTF. For the CDR3, the DNA is TGCAGCGTCGAAACGGACAGTGGGGGGTATGGCTACACCTTC.

Only one count was recorded for this clone. This rearrangement joins TRBV6-5 to TRBJ1-6; 9 bases are shared with TRBD1. CDR3 length equals 15 residues. The germline gives CDR1 MNHEY, CDR2 SVGAGI. Trimming removed 4 bases from V and 9 bases from J; junction bases left unmatched: 7. The CDR3 region has the DNA TGTGCCAGCAGTTTAATGGACAGGGGACGTTCACCCCTCCACTTT. Translated: CASSLMDRGRSPLHF.

This chain uses TRBV9 with TRBJ2-1, with TRBD2 identical over 16 bases. J was trimmed by 6 bases and V by 2 bases; bases with no gene match: 5. The germline V gene has CDR1 SGDLS and CDR2 YYNGEE. The CDR3 length is 17 residues. The CDR3, as DNA: TGTGCCAGCAGCGTGGGGACTAGCGGGGGGGCCCCCAATGAGCAGTTCTTC. As protein: CASSVGTSGGAPNEQFF.

The rearrangement links TRBV5-1 to TRBJ2-7; 8 bases agree with TRBD2. CDR1 SGHRS and CDR2 YFSETQ come from the germline V gene. This CDR3 comprises 14 residues. V lost 0 bases and J lost 3; bases outside the gene matches: 2. CDR3 protein: CASSLGSGVYEQYF. DNA of the CDR3: TGCGCCAGCAGCTTGGGTAGCGGGGTCTACGAGCAGTACTTC. The variable domain in full, completed from reference TRBV5-1 and TRBJ2-7, reads KAGVTQTPRYLIKTRGQQVTLSCSPISGHRSVSWYQQTPGQGLQFLFEYFSETQRNKGNFPGRFSGRQFSNSRSEMNVSTLELGDSALYLCASSLGSGVYEQYFGPGTRLTVT.

The V call is TRBV6-2 or TRBV6-3, the J call TRBJ1-2; 8 nucleotides agree with TRBD1. The germline CDR1 and CDR2 sequences are MNHEY and SVGEGT. The junction had 10 bases not matched to a gene; V was cut back by 6 bases and J by 7 bases. This CDR3 has 14 residues. The CDR3 sequence: CASSHPTGDSGYTF. The DNA for the CDR3 is TGTGCCAGCAGCCACCCGACAGGGGATAGTGGCTACACCTTC.

This rearrangement joins TRBV23-1 to TRBJ2-1; D is unresolved. TRBV23-1 is filed as an ORF, its function uncertain. V lost 4 bases to trimming and J lost 1 base, with 17 bases between them. The CDR3 is 17 residues long. CDR3 protein: CASSRNSVRFSYNEQFF. The DNA of the CDR3 is TGCGCCAGCAGTCGAAACTCGGTCCGGTTTTCCTACAATGAGCAGTTCTTC.

This clone was detected ten times or more. The chain uses TRBV5-1 and TRBJ2-5; 9 bases are shared with TRBD1. The germline gives CDR1 SGHRS, CDR2 YFSETQ. CDR3 length equals 16 residues. With 5 bases clipped from V and 5 bases from J, the junction kept 13 bases outside the gene matches. The CDR3, as DNA: TGCGCCAGCAGTCCCGAGGGACAGGGCCGCGCTGAGACCCAGTACTTC. It codes for CASSPEGQGRAETQYF.

J is TRBJ2-2 and V is TRBV18; 7 bases align to TRBD1. This CDR3 has 15 amino acids. V gave up 4 bases and J gave up 1 base; unmatched junction bases: 3. CDR1 KGHSH and CDR2 LQKENI come from the germline V gene. For the CDR3, the DNA is TGTGCCAGCTCACAGGGGGCAGGGAACACCGGGGAGCTGTTTTTT. It specifies CASSQGAGNTGELFF.

This clone was picked up a small number of times. The V call is TRBV12-5, the J call TRBJ1-4; no definite D call. This CDR3 contains 14 residues. With 3 bases removed from V and 1 base from J, the gap between germline ends came to 6 bases. Germline V lookup: CDR1 LGHNT, CDR2 FRNRAP. CDR3 in amino acids: CASGLGLTNEKLFF. CDR3 nucleotide sequence: TGTGCTAGTGGTTTAGGGCTAACTAATGAAAAACTGTTTTTT.

This chain joins TRBV7-2 and TRBJ2-4; 10 bases are shared with TRBD2. Looked up from germline, CDR1 is SGHTA and CDR2 is FQGNSA. The CDR3 has 18 amino acids. The trim removed 8 bases at V and 6 bases at J, leaving 19 bases unmatched. CDR3 DNA: TGTGCCAGCGCCAGCAGCTCGGGAGCGGGAGGGTATGGAAACATTCAGTACTTC. Amino acid sequence: CASASSSGAGGYGNIQYF.

This clone was detected a few times. The same CDR3 also results from other DNA sequences found in this sample. This sequence joins TRBV15 and TRBJ2-3; TRBD1 is a possible D gene (6 bases). The CDR3 covers 13 residues. The V and J ends lost 0 bases and 6 bases respectively, with 7 bases between them. From germline, CDR1 is LNHNV and CDR2 YYDKDF (reference sequence). The CDR3 DNA reads as TGTGCCACCAGCAGAGATAGGGGGGATACGCAGTATTTT. It encodes CATSRDRGDTQYF.

The CDR3 DNA follows: TGTGCCAGCAGCTCCGGCGCCGGGACTACCTCTGAGCAGTTCTTC. Amino acid sequence: CASSSGAGTTSEQFF. This chain uses TRBV7-9 with TRBJ2-1; the match to TRBD2 covers 7 bases. The CDR3 consists of 15 residues. The V and J ends lost 4 bases and 9 bases, in that order; junction bases with no gene match: 12. In germline, CDR1 is SEHNR, CDR2 FQNEAQ (reference sequence).

The sample holds one count of this clone. V gene TRBV30 combines with J gene TRBJ2-1, with D unclear. CDR1 and CDR2 from the germline V gene are GTSNPN and SVGIG (reference sequence). Trimming cost V 2 bases and J 7 bases, with 12 bases left between them. The CDR3 has 13 residues. CDR3 protein: CAWSRALGNEQFF. DNA for the CDR3: TGTGCCTGGAGTCGAGCGTTGGGGAATGAGCAGTTCTTC.

The V gene is TRBV5-5, the J gene TRBJ2-7, with D possibly matching TRBD2 (6 bases). The V end was cut by 4 bases, the J end by 2 bases, with 10 bases between. Germline assignment: CDR1 SGHKS and CDR2 YYEKEE (reference sequence). The CDR3 contains 13 residues. Here the CDR3 DNA reads TGTGCCAGCAGCGTTAGGAGGGCCTACGAGCAGTACTTC. Translated, it gives CASSVRRAYEQYF.

The rearrangement links TRBV6-6 to TRBJ2-5; the D call may be TRBD1 or TRBD2 (5 bases each). CDR1 is MNHNY and CDR2 is SVGAGI in the germline V gene (reference sequence). V was trimmed by 6 bases and J by 4 bases, leaving 21 bases between them. The length of the CDR3 is 16 residues. This CDR3 is CASSPPGPLRGETQYF. The CDR3 bases are TGTGCCAGCAGCCCCCCGGGACCCCTAAGAGGAGAGACCCAGTACTTC.

V and J are TRBV19 and TRBJ2-7, with TRBD1 matching over 8 bases. Germline-derived CDR1 and CDR2 are LNHDA and SQIVND (reference sequence). V lost 4 bases, J lost 2 bases, and 7 bases stayed unmatched. This CDR3 contains 15 residues. CDR3 DNA sequence: TGTGCCAGTAGTACGACCGACAGGGGTCCCTACGAGCAGTACTTC. As protein: CASSTTDRGPYEQYF. The full variable domain, with the rest looked up from reference TRBV19 and TRBJ2-7, is DGGITQSPKYLFRKEGQNVTLSCEQNLNHDAMYWYRQDPGQGLRLIYYSQIVNDFQKGDIAEGYSVSREKKESFPLTVTSAQKNPTAFYLCASSTTDRGPYEQYFGPGTRLTVT.

The chain links TRBV18 to TRBJ2-7; tentative D call: TRBD1 (5 bases). In germline, CDR1 is KGHSH, CDR2 LQKENI. The CDR3 has 16 residues. Trimming stripped 1 base from V and 1 base from J, with 14 bases between. The CDR3 spells CASSPQGAASSYEQYF. The CDR3 DNA is TGTGCCAGCTCACCACAAGGGGCCGCAAGTTCCTACGAGCAGTACTTC. The full variable domain, with the rest looked up from reference TRBV18 and TRBJ2-7, is NAGVMQNPRHLVRRRGQEARLRCSPMKGHSHVYWYRQLPEEGLKFMVYLQKENIIDESGMPKERFSAEFPKEGPSILRIQQVVRGDSAAYFCASSPQGAASSYEQYFGPGTRLTVT.

The V call is TRBV11-2, the J call TRBJ1-4, with a possible D match to TRBD1 (6 bases). The V and J ends lost 4 bases and 3 bases respectively, with 12 bases between them. There are 15 residues in the CDR3. CDR1 is SGHAT and CDR2 is FQNNGV in the germline V gene. CDR3 coding DNA: TGTGCCAGCAGCTCCCTGGGGGCACCTAATGAAAAACTGTTTTTT. It is translated as CASSSLGAPNEKLFF.

V usage is TRBV3-1 (or the pseudogene TRBV3-2) and J usage is TRBJ2-1, with D uncertain. V shed 2 bases and J shed 12 bases, with 11 bases lying between them. The CDR3 spans 12 residues. Germline CDR1 LGHDT, CDR2 YNNKEL (reference sequence). CDR3 amino acids: CASSQPLDVQFF. The CDR3 region has the DNA TGTGCCAGCAGCCAACCTCTAGATGTGCAGTTCTTC.

This clone was found a few times. The J gene is TRBJ2-5, the V gene TRBV19; TRBD2 aligns across 8 bases. V trimming: 0 bases; J trimming: 1 base; junction bases outside the gene matches: 7. This CDR3 has 17 residues. Germline CDR1 and CDR2: LNHDA and SQIVND (reference sequence). CDR3 DNA: TGTGCCAGTAGTATAGAAGGGCCCGGGGGGGCCCAAGAGACCCAGTACTTC. Its translation is CASSIEGPGGAQETQYF.

The V gene is TRBV18, the J gene TRBJ2-6; D might be TRBD1 (6 bases). V was cut by 0 bases and J by 4 bases, with 10 bases left in between. Looked up from germline, CDR1 is KGHSH and CDR2 is LQKENI. This CDR3 has 16 amino acids. CDR3 DNA: TGTGCCAGCTCACCACCTCCAGGGGACGGGGCCAACGTCCTGACTTTC. It encodes CASSPPPGDGANVLTF. Filled out from reference TRBV18 and TRBJ2-6, the complete variable domain reads NAGVMQNPRHLVRRRGQEARLRCSPMKGHSHVYWYRQLPEEGLKFMVYLQKENIIDESGMPKERFSAEFPKEGPSILRIQQVVRGDSAAYFCASSPPPGDGANVLTFGAGSRLTVL.

This chain connects TRBV6-5 to TRBJ2-1; D is possibly TRBD1 (6 bases). Germline CDR1 is MNHEY and CDR2 is SVGAGI. The V and J ends lost 6 bases and 2 bases respectively, with 14 bases between them. There are 15 residues in the CDR3. The CDR3 sequence is CASRQWGQTYNEQFF. CDR3 bases: TGTGCCAGCAGACAGTGGGGACAAACCTACAATGAGCAGTTCTTC.